The 22 T cell receptor beta chains reported below all come from one sample, sequenced in a study of T cell changes during pregnancy in multiple sclerosis. Sequencing used immunoSEQ multiplex PCR; TCRdb keeps in-frame clones, though not all of them. Here the sample spans about 50,000 clones, 91% being singletons. The sample consisted of CD8+ T cells from peripheral blood mononuclear cells, taken after pregnancy. The receptor source for this set is a female donor with multiple sclerosis, enrolled in a pregnancy study.

This clone occurred a few times. J is TRBJ2-3 and V is TRBV7-9; D is unclear. The CDR3 covers 16 residues. The V gene lost 7 bases and the J gene lost 2 bases, with 19 bases spanning the gap. Per the germline V gene, CDR1 is SEHNR and CDR2 is FQNEAQ (reference sequence). The DNA for the CDR3 is TGTGCCAGCACTAGTCCGATCGATTACCCCACAGATACGCAGTATTTT. It encodes CASTSPIDYPTDTQYF.

This clone was seen a handful of times. V gene TRBV9 combines with J gene TRBJ1-1; D is uncertain. This CDR3 is 12 amino acids long. The germline gives CDR1 SGDLS, CDR2 YYNGEE. V lost 7 bases to trimming and J lost 1 base, with 8 bases between them. The CDR3 nucleotides read TGTGCCAGCGCGGGGTGGAACACTGAAGCTTTCTTT. This gives the protein CASAGWNTEAFF.

The chain couples TRBV4-1 to TRBJ1-5, with TRBD1 as a possible D gene (5 bases). The CDR3 sequence is 17 residues long. From germline, CDR1 is MGHRA and CDR2 YSYEKL. V was shortened by 4 bases and J by 2 bases, with 18 bases between the two germline ends. Here the CDR3 reads CASSPTGGDIGNQPQHF. CDR3 nucleotides: TGCGCCAGCAGCCCGACGGGGGGTGATATTGGCAATCAGCCCCAGCATTTT.

The gene calls are TRBV7-9 and TRBJ2-3; the D gene is possibly TRBD1 (6 bases). This CDR3 is built from 16 residues. The V gene lost 5 bases and the J gene lost 6 bases, with 21 bases spanning the gap. CDR1 is SEHNR and CDR2 is FQNEAQ in the germline V gene (reference sequence). The CDR3 DNA sequence: TGTGCCAGCAGCCTATATTCAGGCCTAAGGGGGGATACGCAGTATTTT. Translating it yields CASSLYSGLRGDTQYF. Full variable domain (remainder filled in from reference TRBV7-9 and TRBJ2-3): DTGVSQNPRHKITKRGQNVTFRCDPISEHNRLYWYRQTLGQGPEFLTYFQNEAQLEKSRLLSDRFSAERPKGSFSTLEIQRTEQGDSAMYLCASSLYSGLRGDTQYFGPGTRLTVL.

The CDR3: CASSLYSDQPQHF. The CDR3 coding sequence is TGTGCCAGCAGCTTATATTCGGATCAGCCCCAGCATTTT. The genes are TRBV7-9 and TRBJ1-5; D ambiguous. The CDR3 spans 13 residues. Germline V lookup: CDR1 SEHNR, CDR2 FQNEAQ (reference sequence). Trimming left V 2 bases short and J 5 bases short, with 7 bases between.

The V and J genes are TRBV5-1 and TRBJ2-5; 9 bases agree with TRBD2. The germline V gene encodes CDR1 SGHRS and CDR2 YFSETQ. The V segment lost 0 bases and the J segment 2 bases; nucleotides outside the gene matches: 5. CDR3 size: 16 residues. CDR3 DNA sequence: TGCGCCAGCAGCTTGGCAGCTAGCGGGGTTCAAGAGACCCAGTACTTC. Its translation is CASSLAASGVQETQYF.

The genes are TRBV6-4 and TRBJ2-7, with D maybe TRBD2 (5 bases). Trimming removed 5 bases at V and 7 bases at J, with 18 bases between. Germline V lookup: CDR1 MRHNA, CDR2 SNTAGT. The CDR3 covers 14 residues. CDR3 sequence (DNA): TGTGCCAGCAGTCCCACCCAGGACTCTTTAGAGCAGTACTTC. This gives the protein CASSPTQDSLEQYF.

The rearrangement uses TRBV14 and TRBJ2-1, with D maybe TRBD1 (5 bases). V gave up 3 bases and J gave up 8 bases, with 17 bases separating them. The CDR3 is 15 amino acids. Germline V gene data show CDR1 as SGHDN and CDR2 as FVKESK. Here the CDR3 reads CASSQGSREDDEQFF. CDR3 nucleotide sequence: TGTGCCAGCAGCCAGGGTTCCAGGGAAGACGATGAGCAGTTCTTC.

The CDR3 nucleotides read TGTGCCAGCAGTTCCATAACAGGGGGAGAAAACAATGAGCAGTTCTTC. The encoded protein is CASSSITGGENNEQFF. V and J are TRBV6-5 and TRBJ2-1; 8 positions agree with TRBD1. The V gene's germline CDR1 is MNHEY and CDR2 SVGAGI. The V gene end was trimmed by 4 bases and the J gene end by 5 bases; junction bases not matched to a gene: 10. The CDR3 covers 16 residues.

This rearrangement joins TRBV12-2 to TRBJ2-7; the table's D call of TRBD2 was not tested on the DNA. TRBV12-2 is a listed pseudogene. This CDR3 comprises 16 residues. The CDR3 DNA reads TGTGCAAGTCGCTTAGTTAGCGGGGGGGTCCCTTACGAGCAGTACTTC. As protein: CASRLVSGGVPYEQYF.

The count of this clone is one. CDR3 sequence reads: CASSVLAISLYESYEQYF. CDR3 nucleotides: TGTGCCAGTAGTGTCCTTGCAATATCACTTTACGAAAGCTACGAGCAGTACTTC. V usage is TRBV19 and J usage is TRBJ2-7; D is undetermined. The CDR3 sequence is 18 residues long. The germline V and J ends were trimmed by 5 bases and 3 bases, with 26 bases remaining between them. Germline V gene data show CDR1 as LNHDA and CDR2 as SQIVND (reference sequence).

V usage is TRBV5-6 and J usage is TRBJ1-1; 7 bases fit TRBD1. Germline CDR1 and CDR2: SGHDT and YYEEEE. CDR3 size: 14 residues. J was trimmed by 5 bases and V by 2 bases; bases with no gene match: 6. CDR3 loop: CASSFGQGGTEAFF. The DNA of the CDR3 is TGTGCCAGCAGCTTTGGCCAGGGGGGAACTGAAGCTTTCTTT.

The chain combines TRBV10-3 with TRBJ2-1; 8 nucleotides line up with TRBD1. This CDR3 spans 15 amino acids. The trim removed 5 bases at V and 2 bases at J, leaving 5 bases unmatched. The germline V gene has CDR1 ENHRY and CDR2 SYGVKD. The chain's CDR3 is CAISQTGATYNEQFF. The CDR3 DNA follows: TGTGCCATCAGTCAGACAGGGGCCACCTACAATGAGCAGTTCTTC.

This chain connects TRBV9 to TRBJ1-2; no firm D call. The CDR3 consists of 13 residues. V lost 0 bases to trimming and J lost 8 bases, with 11 bases between them. CDR1 is SGDLS and CDR2 is YYNGEE in the germline V gene. The CDR3 region is CASSVAATRGYTF. CDR3 nucleotides: TGTGCCAGCAGCGTAGCGGCGACTCGGGGCTACACCTTC.

This chain's CDR3 is CASSQDRTLTDTQYF. CDR3 DNA sequence: TGTGCCAGCAGCCAAGACAGGACCCTCACAGATACGCAGTATTTT. This chain joins TRBV21-1 and TRBJ2-3; the table's D call, TRBD1, was not checked against the DNA. TRBV21-1 is shown as a pseudogene. The CDR3 is 15 residues long.

This sequence joins TRBV9 and TRBJ1-1; 8 bases agree with TRBD1. CDR1 SGDLS and CDR2 YYNGEE come from the germline V gene. The CDR3 covers 17 residues. With 0 bases clipped from V and 5 bases from J, the junction kept 12 bases outside the gene matches. CDR3 coding DNA: TGTGCCAGCAGCGTAGGGGACCTGACAGGGGTGGGGACTGAAGCTTTCTTT. It encodes CASSVGDLTGVGTEAFF.

V usage is TRBV7-3 and J usage is TRBJ2-1, with 11 bases matching TRBD2. In germline, CDR1 is SGHTA, CDR2 FQGTGA. V lost 5 bases and J lost 6; bases outside the gene matches: 3. This CDR3 is built from 14 residues. CDR3 in DNA: TGTGCCAGCAGCCTCGGGACTAGCGGCAATGAGCAGTTCTTC. Its translation is CASSLGTSGNEQFF.

V and J are TRBV5-5 and TRBJ1-4; maybe TRBD1 (5 bases). Germline V gives CDR1 SGHKS, CDR2 YYEKEE (reference sequence). This CDR3 is 13 amino acids long. V lost 4 bases and J 6 bases, leaving 10 bases between the germline ends. CDR3 amino acids: CASSHLGDEKLFF. In DNA, the CDR3 is TGTGCCAGCAGCCACCTAGGGGATGAAAAACTGTTTTTT.

The chain employs TRBV9 and TRBJ2-3; 7 nucleotides agree with TRBD2. There are 16 residues in the CDR3. In germline, CDR1 is SGDLS, CDR2 YYNGEE. The ends lost 6 bases at V and 1 base at J; junction bases unmatched: 11. CDR3 in DNA: TGTGCCAGCAATGCCCCTAAGAGCGGGGGCACAGATACGCAGTATTTT. This translates into CASNAPKSGGTDTQYF. The full variable domain, in which reference TRBV9 and TRBJ2-3 provide the parts outside the CDR3, is DSGVTQTPKHLITATGQRVTLRCSPRSGDLSVYWYQQSLDQGLQFLIQYYNGEERAKGNILERFSAQQFPDLHSELNLSSLELGDSALYFCASNAPKSGGTDTQYFGPGTRLTVL.

The rearrangement links TRBV19 to TRBJ2-3; D may be TRBD2 (7 bases). The CDR3 covers 16 residues. Per the germline V gene, CDR1 is LNHDA and CDR2 is SQIVND (reference sequence). The V gene lost 5 bases and the J gene lost 4 bases, with 19 bases spanning the gap. CDR3 DNA sequence: TGTGCCAGTAGTCCCACTTTAGGGGGGGGCGCAGATACGCAGTATTTT. Amino acid sequence: CASSPTLGGGADTQYF.

This clone is categorized as medium-sized. The CDR3 loop is CASSPDRGLDEQYF. The CDR3 nucleotides are TGCGCCAGCAGCCCGGACAGGGGACTAGACGAGCAGTACTTC. The genes are TRBV5-1 and TRBJ2-7; a weak D match, TRBD1 (9 bases). V lost 4 bases and J lost 5, with 16 bases in between. The CDR3 loop spans 14 amino acids. Germline values: CDR1 SGHRS, CDR2 YFSETQ.

This chain joins TRBV11-2 and TRBJ1-5; 7 bases line up with TRBD1. V lost 5 bases and J lost 9; bases outside the gene matches: 1. Looked up from germline, CDR1 is SGHAT and CDR2 is FQNNGV. There are 11 residues in the CDR3. The CDR3 DNA sequence: TGTGCCAGCAGCGCAGGGGGGCCCCAGCATTTT. Its translation: CASSAGGPQHF.